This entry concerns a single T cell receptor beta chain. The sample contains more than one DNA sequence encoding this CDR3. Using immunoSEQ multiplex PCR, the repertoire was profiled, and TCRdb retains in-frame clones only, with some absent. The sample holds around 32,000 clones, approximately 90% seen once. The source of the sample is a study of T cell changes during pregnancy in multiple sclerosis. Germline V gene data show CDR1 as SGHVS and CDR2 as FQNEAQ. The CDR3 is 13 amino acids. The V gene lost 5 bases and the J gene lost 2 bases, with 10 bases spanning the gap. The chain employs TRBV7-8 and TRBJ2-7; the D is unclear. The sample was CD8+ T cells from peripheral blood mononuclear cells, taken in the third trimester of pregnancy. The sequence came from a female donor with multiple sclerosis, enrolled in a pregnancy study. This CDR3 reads CASSGSGAYEQYF. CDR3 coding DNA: TGTGCCAGCAGCGGCAGTGGAGCCTACGAGCAGTACTTC.